This T cell receptor beta chain was obtained from a study of blood T cells in healthy people across ages. Study-wide points: The lack of PBMC sorting stopped any conclusive naive versus antigen-experienced comparison.

Trimming cost V 8 bases and J 6 bases, with 11 bases left between them. This CDR3 has 11 amino acids. Germline CDR1 GTSNPN, CDR2 SVGIG (reference sequence). Then a second PCR, running about 6 to 12 cycles, was carried out with a sample-barcoded 5' primer and a J-beta primer mix. TCRdb itself ran the 5' RACE reads through MiXCR, one entry per CDR3 protein. The data show about 1.1 million distinct CDR3 sequences, 35% to 40% seen once. Extracted total RNA amounted to at least 5.5 micrograms for each sample. This clonotype was counted between two and nine times. Its antigen is currently unknown. The sequencing sample was made of blood. The chain carries TRBV30 and TRBJ2-1; weak D call: TRBD2 (5 bases). This receptor was taken from a man aged 18 to 30 in good health. The CDR3: CAGETTNEQFF. CDR3 nucleotides: TGTGCCGGGGAGACTACCAATGAGCAGTTCTTC.